This T cell receptor beta chain stems from a study of blood T cells in healthy people across ages. As concerns this clonotype: Antigen unknown.

The study's findings and limits: Both naive CD4+ cell counts and diversity were greater in long-lived donors than in aged donors. Per million T cells, TCR beta diversity dropped roughly linearly as age increased.

A second PCR, run for roughly 6 to 11 cycles, used a sample-barcoded 5' primer plus a J-beta primer mix. Individual samples furnished no less than 2.5 million CDR3-containing paired-end reads apiece. Each CDR3 protein is one row after TCRdb ran MiXCR on the 5' RACE reads. The table lists 550,000 to 800,000 distinct CDR3 sequences, 20% to 25% of them singletons. The clonotype comes from a man aged 70-80 years in good health. The sequencing input was blood.

The CDR3 coding sequence is TGTGCCTGGAGATCCGGGACAGGGGCTCTCGGGGCCAACGTCCTGACTTTC. Protein: CAWRSGTGALGANVLTF. V gene TRBV30 combines with J gene TRBJ2-6; 10 nucleotides match TRBD1. Germline loops: CDR1 GTSNPN, CDR2 SVGIG (reference sequence). The junction had 9 bases not matched to a gene; V was cut back by 3 bases and J by 4 bases. CDR3 length: 17 residues.